The rows below give T cell receptor beta chains drawn from one sample of a study of blood T cell repertoires in COVID-19. Data came from immunoSEQ multiplex PCR; TCRdb stores just in-frame clones and leaves some out. The sample lists 95,000 to 120,000 clones; approximately 81% were seen once. The sample was peripheral blood. All receptors derive from a man between 40 and 49 years old with acute or convalescent COVID-19. Both conserved end residues are part of each CDR3. D genes are given only for firm matches. Some rows mark clone size as missing; the rest say once, few, many or name a class of expanded clone.

size | D | J | V | CDR3 | DNA
NA | NA | TRBJ1-5 | TRBV25-1 | CASSGPGYEQPQHF | TGTGCCAGCAGTGGCCCAGGGTATGAACAGCCCCAGCATTTT
NA | TRBD1 | TRBJ1-6 | TRBV7-2 | CASSYDRASPLHF | TGTGCCAGCAGCTATGACAGGGCTTCACCCCTCCACTTT
once | NA | TRBJ2-7 | TRBV27 | CASSGQALSYEQYF | TGTGCCAGCAGTGGGCAGGCGCTCTCCTACGAGCAGTACTTC
NA | TRBD2 | TRBJ2-7 | TRBV27 | CASTRQARFTGLPREQYF | TGTGCCAGCACCCGCCAAGCACGGTTTACGGGACTACCTAGAGAGCAGTACTTC
NA | TRBD1 | TRBJ1-2 | TRBV6-5 | CASRPGGNGYGYTF | TGTGCCAGCAGACCAGGGGGAAATGGCTATGGCTACACCTTC
few | TRBD1 | TRBJ1-3 | TRBV5-1 | CASSLPDRVGNTIYF | TGCGCCAGCAGCCTCCCGGACAGGGTCGGAAACACCATATATTTT
NA | NA | TRBJ2-7 | TRBV5-6 | CASSLFPGTPTYEQYF | TGTGCCAGCAGCTTGTTTCCCGGGACACCTACCTACGAGCAGTACTTC
once | TRBD1 | TRBJ1-1 | TRBV5-4 | CASSLERTGGTAAFF | TGTGCCAGCAGCTTGGAGAGGACAGGAGGCACTGCAGCTTTCTTT
few | NA | TRBJ1-2 | TRBV19 | CASTKDRISNYGYTF | TGTGCCAGTACCAAAGACAGGATCTCTAACTATGGCTACACCTTC
many | TRBD1 | TRBJ2-6 | TRBV9 | CASSRRDSPSGANVLTF | TGTGCCAGCAGCCGTAGGGACAGCCCCTCTGGGGCCAACGTCCTGACTTTC
NA | TRBD1 | TRBJ1-4 | TRBV6-5 | CASSRRTGSEKLFF | TGTGCCAGCAGTCGCCGGACAGGGAGCGAAAAACTGTTTTTT
NA | NA | TRBJ2-7 | TRBV6-5 | CASSYMGLYEQYF | TGTGCCAGCAGTTACATGGGGCTCTACGAGCAGTACTTC
NA | NA | TRBJ1-2 | TRBV5-6 | CASSEWRSHNGYTF | TGTGCCAGCTCTGAGTGGCGGAGCCACAATGGCTACACCTTC
NA | TRBD1 | TRBJ2-3 | TRBV19 | CASSDILDRGGTDTQYF | TGTGCCAGTAGCGACATCCTGGACAGGGGAGGAACAGATACGCAGTATTTT
few | NA | TRBJ2-2 | TRBV6-5 | CASIRERFTGELFF | TGTGCCAGCATCCGGGAACGGTTCACCGGGGAGCTGTTTTTT
NA | TRBD2 | TRBJ2-7 | TRBV3-1/TRBV3-2 | CASSQDPGGTYEQYF | TGTGCCAGCAGCCAAGATCCGGGGGGGACCTACGAGCAGTACTTC
NA | NA | TRBJ2-3 | TRBV12-3/TRBV12-4 | CASSLNSDTQYF | TGTGCCAGCAGTTTAAACTCAGATACGCAGTATTTT
NA | TRBD1 | TRBJ2-1 | TRBV20-1 | CSGQGYNEQFF | TGCAGCGGACAGGGCTACAATGAGCAGTTCTTC
NA | NA | TRBJ2-5 | TRBV29-1 | CSVGAYQETQYF | TGCAGCGTTGGCGCCTATCAAGAGACCCAGTACTTC
NA | NA | TRBJ2-3 | TRBV25-1 | CASSEYRASVPDTQYF | TGTGCCAGCAGTGAATATAGGGCTAGCGTTCCAGATACGCAGTATTTT
NA | TRBD1 | TRBJ1-2 | TRBV6-5 | CASSYDGQGGYGYTF | TGTGCCAGCAGTTACGACGGACAGGGGGGGTATGGCTACACCTTC
NA | NA | TRBJ2-3 | TRBV18 | CASSPGPGISTDTQYF | TGTGCCAGCTCACCAGGACCAGGGATTAGCACAGATACGCAGTATTTT
NA | NA | TRBJ2-5 | TRBV20-1 | CSASVASATGETQYF | TGCAGTGCTAGTGTGGCTAGCGCTACGGGAGAGACCCAGTACTTC
NA | TRBD1 | TRBJ2-1 | TRBV11-3 | CASSSGSGTANEQFF | TGTGCCAGCAGCTCCGGCTCCGGGACAGCGAATGAGCAGTTCTTC
NA | NA | TRBJ1-3 | TRBV19 | CASSIETAPGNTIYF | TGTGCCAGTAGTATAGAAACCGCGCCTGGAAACACCATATATTTT
NA | TRBD2 | TRBJ2-1 | TRBV4-3 | CASSQVGGGVNEQFF | TGCGCCAGCAGCCAAGTCGGCGGGGGGGTGAATGAGCAGTTCTTC
NA | NA | TRBJ1-2 | TRBV20-1 | CSASRQGNYGYTF | TGCAGTGCTAGTCGGCAGGGGAACTATGGCTACACCTTC